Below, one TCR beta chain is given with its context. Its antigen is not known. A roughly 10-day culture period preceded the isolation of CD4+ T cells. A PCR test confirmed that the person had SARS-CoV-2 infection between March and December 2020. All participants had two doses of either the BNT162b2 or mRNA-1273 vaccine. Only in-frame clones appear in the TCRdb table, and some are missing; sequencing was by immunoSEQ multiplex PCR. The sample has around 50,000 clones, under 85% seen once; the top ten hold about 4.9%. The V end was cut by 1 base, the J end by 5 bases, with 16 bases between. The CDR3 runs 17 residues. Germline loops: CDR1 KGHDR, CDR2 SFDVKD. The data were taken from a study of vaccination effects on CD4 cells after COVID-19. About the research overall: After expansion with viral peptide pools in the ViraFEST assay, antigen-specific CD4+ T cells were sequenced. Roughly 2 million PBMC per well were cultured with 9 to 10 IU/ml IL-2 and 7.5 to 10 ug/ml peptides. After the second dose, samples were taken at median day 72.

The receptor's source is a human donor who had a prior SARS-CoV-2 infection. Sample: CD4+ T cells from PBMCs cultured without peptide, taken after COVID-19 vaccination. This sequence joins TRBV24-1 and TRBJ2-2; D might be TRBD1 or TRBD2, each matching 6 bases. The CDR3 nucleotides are TGTGCCACCAGTGATTTATCGAGGGGGGCGTCTACCGGGGAGCTGTTTTTT. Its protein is CATSDLSRGASTGELFF.